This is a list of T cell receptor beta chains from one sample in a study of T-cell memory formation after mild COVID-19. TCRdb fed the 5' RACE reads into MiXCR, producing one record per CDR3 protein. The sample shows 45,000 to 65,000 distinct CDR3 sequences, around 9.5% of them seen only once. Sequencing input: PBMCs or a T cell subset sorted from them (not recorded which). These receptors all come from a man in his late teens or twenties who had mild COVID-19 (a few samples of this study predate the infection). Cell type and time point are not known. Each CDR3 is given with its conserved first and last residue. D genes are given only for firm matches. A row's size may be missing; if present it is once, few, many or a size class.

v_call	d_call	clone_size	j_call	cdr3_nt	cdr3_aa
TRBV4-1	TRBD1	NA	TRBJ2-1	TGCGCCAGCAGCCAAGATGAGCAGGGGGCGACCCTCAATGAGCAGTTCTTC	CASSQDEQGATLNEQFF
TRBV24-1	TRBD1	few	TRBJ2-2	TGTGCCACCAGTGAGACAGGGGGGAACACCGGGGAGCTGTTTTTT	CATSETGGNTGELFF
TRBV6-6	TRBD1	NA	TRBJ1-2	TGTGCCAGTGACCCGACAGGGTACTATGGCTACACCTTC	CASDPTGYYGYTF
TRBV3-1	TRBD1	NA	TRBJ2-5	TGTGCCAGCAGCCTTTTGACAGGGGGGACAATGTACCAAGAGACCCAGTACTTC	CASSLLTGGTMYQETQYF
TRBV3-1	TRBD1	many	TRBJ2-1	TGTGCCAGCAGCCTCTCCACCCACCGAACAGGGGGGAATGAGCAGTTCTTC	CASSLSTHRTGGNEQFF
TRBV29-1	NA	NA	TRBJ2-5	TGCAGCGGGGGCGATACGGGGGGCCAGACCCAGTACTTC	CSGGDTGGQTQYF
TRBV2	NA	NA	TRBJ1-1	TGTGCCAGCAGTCTGACTTCGGGGTACACTGAAGCTTTCTTT	CASSLTSGYTEAFF
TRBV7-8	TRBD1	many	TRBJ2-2	TGTGCCAGCAGCTTAGCAAGAGTAGGACAGGGTGGTACCGGGGAGCTGTTTTTT	CASSLARVGQGGTGELFF
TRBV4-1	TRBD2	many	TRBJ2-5	TGCGCCAGCAGCCTGGGAGCGGGGGAGGGCCAAGAGACCCAGTACTTC	CASSLGAGEGQETQYF
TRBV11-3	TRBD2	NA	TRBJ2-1	TGTGCCAGCAGCCGAGGGACTAGCGGGGGGGATAATGAGCAGTTCTTC	CASSRGTSGGDNEQFF
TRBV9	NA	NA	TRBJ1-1	TGTGCCAGCAGCGTAGTTGGGGGCAAGAACACTGAAGCTTTCTTT	CASSVVGGKNTEAFF
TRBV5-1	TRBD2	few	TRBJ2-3	TGCGCCAGCGGAACGGGACTAGTCGGTGATACGCAGTATTTT	CASGTGLVGDTQYF
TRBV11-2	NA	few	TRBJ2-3	TGTGCCAGCAGCTTATTCAGGGATACGCAGTATTTT	CASSLFRDTQYF
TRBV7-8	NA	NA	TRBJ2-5	TGTGCCAGCAGCTTAATGGCAGTACAAGAGACCCAGTACTTC	CASSLMAVQETQYF
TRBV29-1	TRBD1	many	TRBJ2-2	TGCAGCGTTAGAAACGGACAGGGGACTCCCGGGGAGCTGTTTTTT	CSVRNGQGTPGELFF
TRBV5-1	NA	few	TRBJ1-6	TGCGCCAGCAGCTCCTTTTTTACCAATTCACCCCTCCACTTT	CASSSFFTNSPLHF
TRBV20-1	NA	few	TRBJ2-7	TGCAGTGCCGCTCGGGGCAGCTACGAGCAGTACTTC	CSAARGSYEQYF
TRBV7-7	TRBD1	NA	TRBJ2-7	TGTGCCAGCAGCTCTTCGACAGGGTCGGGGGAGCAGTACTTC	CASSSSTGSGEQYF